One and the same sample provided the 30 T cell receptor beta chains below, sequenced in a study of T cell repertoires in cytomegalovirus infection. TCRdb passed the reads through MiXCR, listing each CDR3 protein once. The table has approximately 390,000 distinct CDR3 sequences, about 35% seen once. Antigens for these TCRs are unknown. This material consisted of cultured PBMCs, taken from culture after CMV antigen stimulation. The receptors were gathered from a human donor in good health (CMV status not recorded). Some clones in this sample may be carry-over from other donors' samples.

This clonotype was seen many times. This sequence joins TRBV7-2 and TRBJ2-3; D uncertain. Germline CDR1 reads SGHTA; CDR2 reads FQGNSA. V gave up 2 bases and J gave up 2 bases, with 8 bases separating them. The CDR3 has 14 amino acids. CDR3 sequence reads: CASSLRPPTDTQYF. As DNA, the CDR3 is TGTGCCAGCAGCTTAAGACCACCCACAGATACGCAGTATTTT.

The gene calls are TRBV10-3 and TRBJ2-5, with D unclear. The CDR3 totals 12 residues. Germline CDR1 ENHRY, CDR2 SYGVKD. V was shortened by 3 bases and J by 7 bases, with 9 bases between the two germline ends. The chain's CDR3 is CAISDNQATQYF. The CDR3 coding sequence is TGTGCCATCAGTGACAACCAGGCGACCCAGTACTTC.

This clonotype was seen at least ten times. CDR3 bases: TGTGCCAGCAGCGAGACAGACATCCGACAGACCCAGTACTTC. Protein: CASSETDIRQTQYF. This chain uses TRBV7-6 with TRBJ2-5; the D gene is possibly TRBD1 (5 bases). V dropped 5 bases and J dropped 6 bases, with 16 bases sitting between them. CDR3 length: 14 residues. Germline V gene sequence: CDR1 SGHVS, CDR2 FNYEAQ.

The CDR3 coding sequence is TGCGCCAGCAGCCTGGGTCTCTTTTCGTACGAGCAGTACTTC. It codes for CASSLGLFSYEQYF. The V and J genes are TRBV4-1 and TRBJ2-7; D ambiguous. Deletions cut 4 bases from V and 4 bases from J, with 14 bases between. CDR1 and CDR2 from the germline V gene are MGHRA and YSYEKL. This CDR3 has 14 residues.

This clonotype was detected only a few times. The rearrangement uses TRBV19 and TRBJ1-6, with 7 positions matching TRBD1. J gave up 7 bases and V 6 bases, and 9 bases lay outside the gene matches. Germline CDR1 LNHDA, CDR2 SQIVND (reference sequence). The CDR3 spans 15 residues. Here the CDR3 reads CASSMEGALNSPLHF. As DNA, the CDR3 is TGTGCCAGTAGCATGGAGGGGGCCTTAAATTCACCCCTCCACTTT.

The chain is built from TRBV23-1 and TRBJ2-2; TRBD2 might be the D (6 bases). TRBV23-1 is identified as an open reading frame with a role that is uncertain. The CDR3 length is 19 residues. Trimming cost V 4 bases and J 4 bases, with 25 bases left between them. The CDR3 bases are TGCGCCAGCAGTCCCAAGGGGACTCCCCTAGCAGAGGTCACCGGGGAGCTGTTTTTT. Its protein is CASSPKGTPLAEVTGELFF.

V usage is TRBV29-1 and J usage is TRBJ2-3; no clear D. Trimming cost V 3 bases and J 1 base, with 8 bases left between them. This CDR3 region has 13 residues. Germline loops: CDR1 SQVTM, CDR2 ANQGSEA. The CDR3 protein is CSVEWLGTDTQYF. DNA for the CDR3: TGCAGCGTTGAGTGGTTAGGCACAGATACGCAGTATTTT.

This clonotype showed up many times. The chain couples TRBV7-9 to TRBJ1-1; D perhaps matches TRBD1 (5 bases). The CDR3 covers 15 residues. The ends were cut back, 5 bases at V and 5 bases at J, with 18 bases in the middle. CDR1 is SEHNR, CDR2 FQNEAQ, per germline (reference sequence). The CDR3 DNA is TGTGCCAGCAGCGCAGAATCATGGGGCAATACTGAAGCTTTCTTT. It yields the protein CASSAESWGNTEAFF.

This chain joins TRBV30 and TRBJ2-7; 8 nucleotides agree with TRBD2. V was clipped by 3 bases and J by 2 bases; unmatched bases: 6. The CDR3 is made up of 14 amino acids. The germline gives CDR1 GTSNPN, CDR2 SVGIG (reference sequence). The CDR3 DNA follows: TGTGCCTGGAGACTCAGCGGGGGAGCCTACGAGCAGTACTTC. Residues: CAWRLSGGAYEQYF.

The chain has TRBV10-3 and TRBJ1-6; D gene uncertain. The CDR3 is 13 residues long. V shed 4 bases and J shed 7 bases, with 8 bases lying between them. Germline values: CDR1 ENHRY, CDR2 SYGVKD. The chain's CDR3 is CAISVSPNSPLHF. As DNA, the CDR3 is TGTGCCATCAGTGTTTCCCCCAATTCACCCCTCCACTTT.

J is TRBJ1-5 and V is TRBV7-6; 7 bases match TRBD1. The J segment lost 3 bases and the V segment lost 5 bases, leaving 10 bases of the junction unmatched. The CDR3 has 16 residues. Germline assignment: CDR1 SGHVS and CDR2 FNYEAQ. CDR3 DNA sequence: TGTGCCAGCAGCCGACAGGGTCCCCAATACAATCAGCCCCAGCATTTT. This gives the protein CASSRQGPQYNQPQHF.

Only one count was recorded for this clonotype. This chain uses TRBV6-2 or TRBV6-3 with TRBJ2-1, with 12 positions matching TRBD2. The CDR3 sequence is 13 residues long. The ends lost 6 bases at V and 10 bases at J; junction bases unmatched: 4. Germline-derived CDR1 and CDR2 are MNHEY and SVGEGT. The CDR3 protein is CASRTSGRPEQFF. Here the CDR3 DNA reads TGTGCCAGCAGGACTAGCGGGAGACCCGAGCAGTTCTTC.

The rearrangement uses TRBV6-6 and TRBJ2-7; 8 nucleotides align to TRBD1. Germline assignment: CDR1 MNHNY and CDR2 SVGAGI (reference sequence). Germline trimming cut 2 bases from V and 7 bases from J; bases unmatched to any gene: 4. This CDR3 contains 13 residues. The CDR3 is CASSYDRGWEQYV. Written as DNA, the CDR3 is TGTGCCAGCAGTTACGACAGGGGCTGGGAGCAGTACGTC.

The chain joins TRBV4-3 to TRBJ2-1; perhaps D is TRBD1 or TRBD2 (5 bases each). This CDR3 spans 15 amino acids. Deletions cut 4 bases from V and 4 bases from J, with 14 bases between. Germline V gene lookup returns CDR1 LGHNA and CDR2 YSLEER. The CDR3: CASSPRDLSYNEQFF. In nucleotides, the CDR3 is TGCGCCAGCAGCCCCCGGGACCTCTCGTACAATGAGCAGTTCTTC.

This clonotype was seen a few times. The rearrangement links TRBV15 to TRBJ1-6; TRBD1 matches at 9 bases. CDR1 and CDR2 from the germline V gene are LNHNV and YYDKDF (reference sequence). This CDR3 is built from 15 residues. Germline trimming cut 0 bases from V and 9 bases from J; bases unmatched to any gene: 3. The DNA for the CDR3 is TGTGCCACCAGCAGAGATCCGACAGGGGGTTCACCCCTCCACTTT. Protein product: CATSRDPTGGSPLHF.

This clonotype was seen a handful of times. The V and J genes are TRBV7-2 and TRBJ1-2; tentative D call: TRBD1 (6 bases). Deletions cut 5 bases from V and 2 bases from J, with 15 bases between. The germline CDR1 and CDR2 sequences are SGHTA and FQGNSA. CDR3 size: 15 residues. This chain's CDR3 is CASSPKGGTNYGYTF. The DNA of the CDR3 is TGTGCCAGCAGCCCGAAGGGGGGGACCAACTATGGCTACACCTTC. Supplemented by reference TRBV7-2 and TRBJ1-2, the full variable domain reads GAGVSQSPSNKVTEKGKDVELRCDPISGHTALYWYRQSLGQGLEFLIYFQGNSAPDKSGLPSDRFSAERTGGSVSTLTIQRTQQEDSAVYLCASSPKGGTNYGYTFGSGTRLTVV.

The chain couples TRBV28 to TRBJ1-5, with TRBD1 identical over 8 bases. The CDR3 covers 16 residues. V shed 3 bases, J shed 9 bases, and the junction held 13 bases outside the gene matches. CDR1 and CDR2 from the germline V gene are MDHEN and SYDVKM. The CDR3 DNA reads as TGTGCCAGCAGTTTGGGAGACAGGGGAGGGGTGAGGCCCCAGCATTTT. As protein: CASSLGDRGGVRPQHF.

The genes are TRBV29-1 and TRBJ2-1, with D unclear. The CDR3 covers 13 residues. Germline CDR1 reads SQVTM; CDR2 reads ANQGSEA. Trimming left V 0 bases short and J 3 bases short, with 6 bases between. The CDR3 reads CSVEDFIYNEQFF. The CDR3 bases are TGCAGCGTTGAAGATTTCATCTACAATGAGCAGTTCTTC.

This clonotype was seen only once. V and J are TRBV7-3 and TRBJ1-2; D is ambiguous. CDR1 and CDR2 (germline): SGHTA, FQGTGA. V was clipped by 5 bases and J by 7 bases, with 8 bases between them. The CDR3 is 11 amino acids. This CDR3 reads CASSPGPGYTF. The CDR3 region has the DNA TGTGCCAGCAGCCCTGGCCCTGGCTACACCTTC.

This sequence joins TRBV7-2 and TRBJ1-4; unclear D gene. V gave up 5 bases and J gave up 3 bases, with 10 bases separating them. The CDR3 is 14 amino acids. Germline V gene data show CDR1 as SGHTA and CDR2 as FQGNSA. CDR3: CASSQSSANEKLFF. The CDR3 region has the DNA TGTGCCAGCAGCCAATCCTCAGCTAATGAAAAACTGTTTTTT.

The chain has TRBV20-1 and TRBJ2-1; no clear D. The CDR3 runs 16 residues. The V and J ends lost 6 bases and 0 bases respectively, with 18 bases between them. CDR1 and CDR2 from the germline V gene are DFQATT and SNEGSKA (reference sequence). CDR3 loop: CSATTGRKSSYNEQFF. The DNA of the CDR3 is TGCAGTGCGACCACCGGACGTAAAAGCTCCTACAATGAGCAGTTCTTC.

In this sample, this clonotype turned up many times. The chain is built from TRBV6-1 and TRBJ1-3; no firm D call. V dropped 6 bases and J dropped 4 bases, with 10 bases sitting between them. CDR3 length equals 13 residues. Per germline, CDR1 MNHNS and CDR2 SASEGT. The CDR3 DNA reads as TGTGCCAGCAGGACGGTGCTCGGAAACACCATATATTTT. It encodes CASRTVLGNTIYF.

The chain is built from TRBV6-2 or TRBV6-3 and TRBJ2-7; D possibly corresponds to TRBD1 (5 bases). In germline, CDR1 is MNHEY, CDR2 SVGEGT. Trimming removed 4 bases from V and 3 bases from J, with 10 bases in between. This CDR3 is built from 13 residues. Written as DNA, the CDR3 is TGTGCCAGCAGTTCCCCAGGGCACTACGAGCAGTACGTC. It encodes CASSSPGHYEQYV.

This clonotype occurred many times. The chain joins TRBV7-2 to TRBJ2-7; D uncertain. Germline V lookup: CDR1 SGHTA, CDR2 FQGNSA. V dropped 4 bases and J dropped 4 bases, with 14 bases sitting between them. CDR3 length: 14 amino acids. The CDR3 here is CASSSLFPPYEQYF. DNA of the CDR3: TGTGCCAGCAGCTCATTGTTTCCACCTTACGAGCAGTACTTC.

The CDR3 is CASSFLSGSPYNEQFF. CDR3 nucleotides: TGTGCCAGTAGTTTTTTAAGCGGGAGTCCCTACAATGAGCAGTTCTTC. The rearrangement links TRBV19 to TRBJ2-1, with TRBD2 matching over 8 bases. Germline trimming cut 5 bases from V and 2 bases from J; bases unmatched to any gene: 8. This CDR3 has 16 amino acids. Germline values: CDR1 LNHDA, CDR2 SQIVND (reference sequence). The whole variable domain, remainder taken from reference TRBV19 and TRBJ2-1, is DGGITQSPKYLFRKEGQNVTLSCEQNLNHDAMYWYRQDPGQGLRLIYYSQIVNDFQKGDIAEGYSVSREKKESFPLTVTSAQKNPTAFYLCASSFLSGSPYNEQFFGPGTRLTVL.

This clonotype turned up a few times. The chain uses TRBV7-9 and TRBJ2-5, with D possibly TRBD1 on 5 matching bases. Germline V gene data show CDR1 as SEHNR and CDR2 as FQNEAQ (reference sequence). The CDR3 loop spans 13 amino acids. Deletions cut 4 bases from V and 5 bases from J, with 11 bases between. The CDR3 loop reads CASSSTVQETQYF. The CDR3 DNA reads as TGTGCCAGCAGCTCGACAGTACAGGAGACCCAGTACTTC.

This clonotype came up once. The V gene is TRBV20-1, the J gene TRBJ2-1; the match to TRBD2 covers 10 bases. CDR3 length: 16 residues. The V gene end was trimmed by 2 bases and the J gene end by 2 bases; junction bases not matched to a gene: 6. CDR1 DFQATT and CDR2 SNEGSKA come from the germline V gene (reference sequence). This chain's CDR3 is CSARSGLAPPYNEQFF. In nucleotides, the CDR3 is TGCAGTGCTAGATCGGGACTAGCGCCCCCCTACAATGAGCAGTTCTTC.

This clonotype has just a few counts. This chain joins TRBV11-2 and TRBJ1-1; possible D gene TRBD1, 5 bases. The CDR3 has 16 amino acids. V was shortened by 0 bases and J by 4 bases, with 15 bases between the two germline ends. Germline lookup yields CDR1 SGHAT and CDR2 FQNNGV. CDR3 sequence reads: CASSLEGSGLLTEAFF. CDR3 coding DNA: TGTGCCAGCAGCTTAGAGGGCTCGGGACTCCTCACTGAAGCTTTCTTT.

The J gene is TRBJ2-1, the V gene TRBV25-1; the match to TRBD1 covers 9 bases. Germline-derived CDR1 and CDR2 are MGHDK and SYGVNS. The CDR3 is 15 residues long. J lost 4 bases, V lost 4 bases, and 5 bases had no gene match. CDR3 coding DNA: TGTGCCAGCAGTGGCCGGGACAGGGTGTACAATGAGCAGTTCTTC. Its protein product is CASSGRDRVYNEQFF.

The chain links TRBV12-3 or TRBV12-4 to TRBJ1-5, with a weak D call TRBD1 (6 bases). This CDR3 region has 17 residues. Trimming left V 1 base short and J 3 bases short, with 16 bases between. Written as DNA, the CDR3 is TGTGCCAGCAGTTTAGAGTCAGGAACAGGGCACAATCAGCCCCAGCATTTT. It yields the protein CASSLESGTGHNQPQHF.